The 31 T cell receptor beta chains given below trace back to one sample, sequenced in a study of blood T cell repertoires in COVID-19. The method was immunoSEQ multiplex PCR; TCRdb's version includes in-frame clones alone and lacks a portion of them. Of 250,000 to 350,000 clones listed, approximately 85% are singletons. Sequenced sample: PBMCs or T cells enriched from blood (not recorded which). Source of these receptors: a woman aged 25 to 39 who had recovered from COVID-19.

The chain links TRBV30 to TRBJ1-5; 7 bases are shared with TRBD1. With V trimmed by 3 bases and J by 9 bases, 11 bases remained unmatched. The CDR3 totals 14 residues. CDR1 and CDR2 from the germline V gene are GTSNPN and SVGIG (reference sequence). The CDR3 region has the DNA TGTGCCTGGAGCCGGGACAGCGGCGGTGGGCCCCAGCATTTT. It yields the protein CAWSRDSGGGPQHF.

This clone has just one count. V and J are TRBV9 and TRBJ2-1, with 10 bases identical to TRBD2. The V and J ends lost 4 bases and 2 bases, in that order; junction bases with no gene match: 6. CDR1 and CDR2 (germline): SGDLS, YYNGEE. The CDR3 contains 16 residues. CDR3 in DNA: TGTGCCAGCAGCATAACTAGCGGGATGACCTACAATGAGCAGTTCTTC. This encodes CASSITSGMTYNEQFF. The full variable domain, with the rest looked up from reference TRBV9 and TRBJ2-1, is DSGVTQTPKHLITATGQRVTLRCSPRSGDLSVYWYQQSLDQGLQFLIQYYNGEERAKGNILERFSAQQFPDLHSELNLSSLELGDSALYFCASSITSGMTYNEQFFGPGTRLTVL.

The rearrangement joins TRBV6-5 to TRBJ2-7; 8 bases align to TRBD2. The CDR3 spans 15 residues. CDR1 is MNHEY and CDR2 is SVGAGI in the germline V gene. Trimming removed 0 bases from V and 2 bases from J; junction bases left unmatched: 3. This CDR3 is CASSYSIGGAYEQYF. CDR3 DNA: TGTGCCAGCAGTTACTCGATCGGGGGGGCCTACGAGCAGTACTTC.

This clone is a singleton in its sample. The chain uses TRBV28 and TRBJ1-5; 8 bases agree with TRBD1. The germline gives CDR1 MDHEN, CDR2 SYDVKM. The CDR3 contains 15 residues. The J segment lost 7 bases and the V segment lost 2 bases, leaving 7 bases of the junction unmatched. The CDR3 DNA reads TGTGCCAGCAGTTTAGGGCAGGGGGCACGACAGCCCCAGCATTTT. The encoded protein is CASSLGQGARQPQHF.

This clone was observed a single time. This chain uses TRBV27 with TRBJ2-7, with D maybe TRBD2 (6 bases). Germline CDR1 is MNHEY and CDR2 is SMNVEV (reference sequence). Trimming shortened V by 2 bases and J by 7 bases, and 18 bases separated the two germline ends. The length of the CDR3 is 15 residues. CDR3 sequence (DNA): TGTGCCAGCAGTTTAGGCGGGGCAGGTCACGGGGAGCAGTACTTC. This sequence encodes CASSLGGAGHGEQYF.

This chain uses TRBV27 with TRBJ2-3; D is perhaps TRBD2 (5 bases). Deletions cut 5 bases from V and 0 bases from J, with 9 bases between. This CDR3 is 14 amino acids long. Germline V gene lookup returns CDR1 MNHEY and CDR2 SMNVEV (reference sequence). The CDR3 DNA sequence: TGTGCCAGCAGTCCCAGGACTAGCACAGATACGCAGTATTTT. This translates into CASSPRTSTDTQYF.

The rearrangement links TRBV28 to TRBJ1-2; D perhaps matches TRBD1 (5 bases). V was shortened by 4 bases and J by 2 bases, with 5 bases between the two germline ends. CDR1 is MDHEN and CDR2 is SYDVKM in the germline V gene. The length of the CDR3 is 12 residues. CDR3 DNA: TGTGCCAGCAGTTCAGGGAACTATGGCTACACCTTC. Encoded protein: CASSSGNYGYTF.

CDR3 DNA sequence: TGCGCCAGCAGCTTGGGGGAGGTACAGCTGGAGCAGTACTTC. Amino acids: CASSLGEVQLEQYF. The chain joins TRBV5-1 to TRBJ2-7; TRBD2 is a possible D gene (6 bases). The V gene lost 0 bases and the J gene lost 7 bases, with 14 bases spanning the gap. The length of the CDR3 is 14 residues. Per germline, CDR1 SGHRS and CDR2 YFSETQ.

This clone was seen a few times. The chain joins TRBV11-2 to TRBJ1-2, with a weak D call TRBD1 (6 bases). V was pared by 1 base and J by 6 bases, with 9 bases between. The CDR3 spans 13 residues. CDR1 and CDR2 (germline): SGHAT, FQNNGV. Here the CDR3 DNA reads TGTGCCAGCAGCTTAGGGACAGCCAATGGCTACACCTTC. Protein: CASSLGTANGYTF.

This clone was recorded only once. The chain has TRBV7-3 and TRBJ2-3; the D gene is possibly TRBD1 (7 bases). Germline assignment: CDR1 SGHTA and CDR2 FQGTGA. This CDR3 is 17 amino acids long. V shed 4 bases and J shed 1 base, with 18 bases lying between them. CDR3 loop: CASSSWRGRGGTDTQYF. In nucleotides, the CDR3 is TGTGCCAGCAGCTCTTGGAGGGGGCGCGGGGGCACAGATACGCAGTATTTT. Drawing the rest from reference TRBV7-3 and TRBJ2-3, the complete variable domain is GAGVSQTPSNKVTEKGKYVELRCDPISGHTALYWYRQSLGQGPEFLIYFQGTGAADDSGLPNDRFFAVRPEGSVSTLKIQRTERGDSAVYLCASSSWRGRGGTDTQYFGPGTRLTVL.

The V gene is TRBV7-9, the J gene TRBJ1-2, with TRBD1 matching over 7 bases. V lost 5 bases to trimming and J lost 5 bases; unmatched junction nucleotides: 5. Per the germline V gene, CDR1 is SEHNR and CDR2 is FQNEAQ (reference sequence). The CDR3 is 13 amino acids. The CDR3, as DNA: TGTGCCAGCAGCAAAGGGACAGCATATGGCTACACCTTC. This translates into CASSKGTAYGYTF.

V usage is TRBV2 and J usage is TRBJ1-1; perhaps TRBD1 as D (6 bases). V dropped 5 bases and J dropped 4 bases, with 11 bases sitting between them. The CDR3 is made up of 13 amino acids. Germline V gene sequence: CDR1 SNHLY, CDR2 FYNNEI. CDR3 nucleotide sequence: TGTGCCAGCAGTATCCAGGGGCGCACTGAAGCTTTCTTT. Its protein product is CASSIQGRTEAFF.

The V call is TRBV5-1, the J call TRBJ1-1, with 8 bases matching TRBD1. The CDR3 is 14 amino acids. J was trimmed by 4 bases and V by 4 bases; bases with no gene match: 6. The germline CDR1 and CDR2 sequences are SGHRS and YFSETQ. The CDR3 DNA is TGCGCCAGCAGCGGGGGACAGGAGGGCACTGAAGCTTTCTTT. Translating it yields CASSGGQEGTEAFF.

The chain employs TRBV7-6 and TRBJ1-1; D unresolved. This CDR3 has 14 residues. Germline V gene data show CDR1 as SGHVS and CDR2 as FNYEAQ. Trimming took off 3 bases at V and 1 base at J, with 9 bases between the two ends. The CDR3: CASSFGVENTEAFF. The CDR3 coding sequence is TGTGCCAGCAGCTTCGGGGTGGAGAACACTGAAGCTTTCTTT.

The chain recombines TRBV4-1 with TRBJ1-1; D may be TRBD1 (5 bases). With 3 bases removed from V and 5 bases from J, the gap between germline ends came to 13 bases. CDR3 length equals 14 residues. Germline-derived CDR1 and CDR2 are MGHRA and YSYEKL. CDR3 DNA: TGCGCCAGCAGCCAGGGGATCCAGGGAACTGAAGCTTTCTTT. Translation gives CASSQGIQGTEAFF.

The CDR3 spells CASSPRDRRKDGYTF. Written as DNA, the CDR3 is TGTGCCAGCAGCCCCCGGGACAGGCGGAAGGATGGCTACACCTTC. V usage is TRBV7-9 and J usage is TRBJ1-2; 8 bases are shared with TRBD1. CDR1 is SEHNR and CDR2 is FQNEAQ in the germline V gene (reference sequence). The CDR3 extends over 15 amino acids. J was trimmed by 6 bases and V by 5 bases; bases with no gene match: 11.

This clone was recorded a few times. The chain joins TRBV3-1 (or the pseudogene TRBV3-2) to TRBJ1-1; 7 nucleotides align to TRBD1. The CDR3 contains 14 residues. Germline values: CDR1 LGHDT, CDR2 YNNKEL (reference sequence). Trimming cost V 0 bases and J 3 bases; bases outside gene matches: 1. This CDR3 is CASSQEGGYTEAFF. Here the CDR3 DNA reads TGTGCCAGCAGCCAAGAAGGGGGCTACACTGAAGCTTTCTTT.

This chain links TRBV7-9 with TRBJ2-2; D unclear. This CDR3 spans 16 amino acids. The V end was cut by 1 base, the J end by 0 bases, with 9 bases between. Germline loops: CDR1 SEHNR, CDR2 FQNEAQ (reference sequence). CDR3 protein: CASSLGAVPNTGELFF. The CDR3 bases are TGTGCCAGCAGCTTAGGGGCAGTGCCGAACACCGGGGAGCTGTTTTTT.

This clone was seen just once. The genes are TRBV27 and TRBJ2-1; 13 bases line up with TRBD2. V shed 5 bases, J shed 0 bases, and the junction held 10 bases outside the gene matches. From germline, CDR1 is MNHEY and CDR2 SMNVEV (reference sequence). CDR3 size: 19 residues. The DNA of the CDR3 is TGTGCCAGCAGTCCCACTAGCGGGAGGGCCGGGAGCTCCTACAATGAGCAGTTCTTC. It specifies CASSPTSGRAGSSYNEQFF.

This clone showed up just once. The CDR3 protein is CAIKPGLAGEGTQYF. The CDR3 bases are TGTGCCATAAAACCGGGACTAGCGGGAGAGGGTACGCAGTATTTT. The chain is built from TRBV10-3 and TRBJ2-3; TRBD2 matches 14 bases. CDR3 size: 15 residues. With 9 bases clipped from V and 8 bases from J, the junction kept 10 bases outside the gene matches. CDR1 is ENHRY, CDR2 SYGVKD, per germline.

The chain employs TRBV18 and TRBJ1-3; 7 bases agree with TRBD1. CDR1 and CDR2 from the germline V gene are KGHSH and LQKENI. J lost 0 bases, V lost 2 bases, and 4 bases had no gene match. The CDR3 length is 16 residues. CDR3 sequence: CASSPGDSFSGNTIYF. The CDR3 nucleotides read TGTGCCAGCTCACCAGGGGACAGCTTCTCTGGAAACACCATATATTTT. The whole variable domain, filled in from reference TRBV18 and TRBJ1-3, reads NAGVMQNPRHLVRRRGQEARLRCSPMKGHSHVYWYRQLPEEGLKFMVYLQKENIIDESGMPKERFSAEFPKEGPSILRIQQVVRGDSAAYFCASSPGDSFSGNTIYFGEGSWLTVV.

V usage is TRBV11-2 and J usage is TRBJ1-1, with 8 bases matching TRBD1. Trimming took 7 bases from V and 5 from J; bases not matched to a gene: 12. Germline V CDR1 and CDR2: SGHAT, FQNNGV. The CDR3 sequence is 15 residues long. The CDR3 protein is CASNPGGGWGTEAFF. In DNA, the CDR3 is TGTGCCAGCAACCCAGGGGGCGGTTGGGGAACTGAAGCTTTCTTT.

The V gene is TRBV6-7, the J gene TRBJ1-5; D gene unclear. TRBV6-7 belongs to the ORF category, with a function that is uncertain. V lost 0 bases, J lost 7 bases, and 13 bases lay in between. This CDR3 region has 15 residues. CDR3 DNA sequence: TGTGCCAGCAGTTACTCGAAAAGCGGATTCCAGCCCCAGCATTTT. Its translation: CASSYSKSGFQPQHF.

This rearrangement joins TRBV12-3 or TRBV12-4 to TRBJ1-2, with TRBD1 matching 7 bases. CDR3 length: 13 amino acids. V lost 6 bases, J lost 8 bases, and 9 bases stayed unmatched. The CDR3, as DNA: TGTGCCAGCAGACCACAGGGGAAGGAGGGCTACACCTTC. Amino acids: CASRPQGKEGYTF.

This clone came up a few times. This chain links TRBV19 with TRBJ1-1, with no clear D. V was cut by 5 bases and J by 4 bases, with 14 bases left in between. Germline loops: CDR1 LNHDA, CDR2 SQIVND (reference sequence). This CDR3 has 14 amino acids. The CDR3 DNA follows: TGTGCCAGTAGTCTTAATACAGCCTTCACTGAAGCTTTCTTT. Its protein is CASSLNTAFTEAFF.

The chain couples TRBV28 to TRBJ1-3; D might be TRBD1 (5 bases). The V gene's germline CDR1 is MDHEN and CDR2 SYDVKM. This CDR3 contains 14 residues. V was pared by 5 bases and J by 2 bases, with 10 bases between. CDR3 protein: CASSRGGPGNTIYF. In DNA, the CDR3 is TGTGCCAGCAGTCGGGGGGGACCTGGAAACACCATATATTTT.

The chain has TRBV7-9 and TRBJ1-3; unclear D gene. Germline CDR1 reads SEHNR; CDR2 reads FQNEAQ (reference sequence). V was shortened by 1 base and J by 0 bases, with 4 bases between the two germline ends. The CDR3 is 14 residues long. As DNA, the CDR3 is TGTGCCAGCAGCTTAGGGAGCTCTGGAAACACCATATATTTT. Protein: CASSLGSSGNTIYF.

The chain employs TRBV28 and TRBJ1-5; 7 bases match TRBD1. This CDR3 contains 15 residues. V was pared by 6 bases and J by 6 bases, with 11 bases of the junction left unmatched. Per the germline V gene, CDR1 is MDHEN and CDR2 is SYDVKM. In DNA, the CDR3 is TGTGCCAGCAGCTCCAGACAGGGACTGGGTCAGCCCCAGCATTTT. Its protein product is CASSSRQGLGQPQHF.

This chain joins TRBV7-8 and TRBJ1-1; 7 bases fit TRBD1. The V and J ends lost 1 base and 4 bases, in that order; junction bases with no gene match: 6. Germline V gene sequence: CDR1 SGHVS, CDR2 FQNEAQ. CDR3 length equals 15 residues. DNA of the CDR3: TGTGCCAGCAGCTTAGAAGGGACAGTAATCACTGAAGCTTTCTTT. Translating it yields CASSLEGTVITEAFF.

The V gene is TRBV30, the J gene TRBJ2-1, with 16 bases lining up with TRBD2. The length of the CDR3 is 15 residues. Germline V CDR1 and CDR2: GTSNPN, SVGIG (reference sequence). With V trimmed by 3 bases and J by 9 bases, 5 bases remained unmatched. For the CDR3, the DNA is TGTGCCTGGAGGGGGACTAGCGGGAGGGTGAGTGAGCAGTTCTTC. This codes for CAWRGTSGRVSEQFF.

This sequence joins TRBV7-9 and TRBJ1-1; 7 bases match TRBD1. V was pared by 7 bases and J by 1 base, with 6 bases of the junction left unmatched. This CDR3 comprises 14 residues. From germline, CDR1 is SEHNR and CDR2 FQNEAQ (reference sequence). Here the CDR3 DNA reads TGTGCCAGCACCAGAGGGGGCTGGAACACTGAAGCTTTCTTT. This codes for CASTRGGWNTEAFF.